Included here is one T cell receptor beta chain sequence, with context. Measured with immunoSEQ multiplex PCR; TCRdb has only the in-frame clones, and not every one. Counted here are fewer than 250,000 clones, 85% to 90% occurring once; the ten biggest clones make up approximately 3%. The length of the CDR3 is 15 residues. J was trimmed by 8 bases and V by 5 bases; bases with no gene match: 14. Germline assignment: CDR1 MNHEY and CDR2 SMNVEV (reference sequence). The data were taken from a study of blood T cell repertoires in COVID-19. The sample was peripheral blood. V and J are TRBV27 and TRBJ1-2; 7 bases are a match to TRBD1. This sequence originates from a man aged 55-75 years with acute or convalescent COVID-19. The DNA of the CDR3 is TGTGCCAGCAGTCCTCAACAGGGGTGGATGGAAGGCTACACCTTC. It encodes CASSPQQGWMEGYTF.